The T cell receptor beta chain under discussion was sequenced for a study of OX40 agonist ivuxolimab in advanced cancers. Findings and limits, study-wide: Averaging showed that CD8+ T cells had more expanded clones than CD4+ did.

V gave up 1 base and J gave up 9 bases; unmatched junction bases: 4. The CDR3 runs 13 residues. The germline V gene encodes CDR1 SNHLY and CDR2 FYNNEI. This clone is a singleton in its sample. The antigen is undetermined. Here immunoSEQ multiplex PCR was the method, and the copy in TCRdb shows in-frame clones only, minus some. The sample holds about 76,000 clones, 85% seen once. The sequencing used CD4+ or CD8+ T cells sorted from blood, collected in a trial of the OX40 agonist ivuxolimab. The sequence derives from an adult with an advanced solid tumor such as melanoma, head and neck, liver or kidney cancer. The rearrangement uses TRBV2 and TRBJ1-1; 8 nucleotides agree with TRBD1. The CDR3 coding sequence is TGTGCCAGCAGTGAAGAAAGCAGGGGGCAAGCTTTCTTT. Protein: CASSEESRGQAFF.